This TCR beta chain emerged from a study of blood T cells in healthy people across ages. Primers used in a second PCR of about 6 to 12 cycles were a sample-barcoded 5' primer and a J-beta primer mix. Via MiXCR, TCRdb re-called the 5' RACE reads, giving one row per CDR3 protein. The data hold about 970,000 distinct CDR3 sequences, with just over 50% observed a single time. As concerns this clonotype: One base away lies a much larger clone, so this may be a sequencing read error.

Germline CDR1 reads SEHNR; CDR2 reads FQNEAQ (reference sequence). V dropped 5 bases and J dropped 10 bases, with 12 bases sitting between them. CDR3 length: 12 residues. Whenever a sample was processed, at least 6 million PBMCs were isolated. Sequenced material: blood. The chain combines TRBV7-9 with TRBJ2-1; D remains ambiguous. This clonotype originated in a woman aged 60 to 75 in good health. In DNA form, the CDR3 reads TGTGCCAGCAGCCCCTACACCTACGAGCAGTTCTTC. It encodes CASSPYTYEQFF.